The rows below give T cell receptor beta chains drawn from one sample of a study of blood T cell repertoires in COVID-19. TCRdb's copy holds only in-frame clones and misses some; the assay was immunoSEQ multiplex PCR. The data hold around 250,000 clones, with about 84% observed a single time. Source material: peripheral blood. The receptors derive from a man older than 75 with acute or convalescent COVID-19. CDR3s include the opening cysteine and the closing phenylalanine or tryptophan. The D gene is left open where the match is weak. Clone size, where shown, is once, few, many, or a class for clones that have expanded.

V,size,D,J,CDR3,DNA
TRBV5-1,NA,TRBD2,TRBJ2-1,CASSYLGGENEQFF,TGCGCCAGCAGTTACCTGGGGGGGGAGAATGAGCAGTTCTTC
TRBV19,NA,NA,TRBJ1-1,CASSRETEAFF,TGTGCCAGTAGCAGGGAAACTGAAGCTTTCTTT
TRBV28,NA,TRBD1,TRBJ1-1,CATDRVGTEAFF,TGTGCCACTGACAGGGTTGGCACTGAAGCTTTCTTT
TRBV5-6,NA,TRBD1,TRBJ1-2,CASSSSQGALGGYTF,TGTGCCAGCAGCTCGTCTCAGGGGGCCCTCGGGGGCTACACCTTC
TRBV5-1,few,NA,TRBJ1-2,CASSADTGAFGRDTF,TGCGCCAGCAGTGCCGACACGGGAGCCTTTGGACGTGACACCTTC
TRBV29-1,few,NA,TRBJ2-5,CSALPGRETQYF,TGCAGCGCCCTCCCAGGGCGGGAGACCCAGTACTTC
TRBV5-4,NA,NA,TRBJ2-7,CASRPQPGRARTYEQYF,TGTGCCAGCCGCCCTCAACCGGGCAGGGCCAGAACCTACGAGCAGTACTTC
TRBV19,NA,NA,TRBJ1-3,CASSPILQGFGNTIYF,TGTGCCAGTAGCCCAATACTGCAGGGATTTGGAAACACCATATATTTT
TRBV3-1/TRBV3-2,NA,NA,TRBJ1-5,CASSQGTPGNQPQHF,TGTGCCAGCAGCCAAGGAACACCAGGCAATCAGCCCCAGCATTTT
TRBV6-6,NA,TRBD2,TRBJ2-7,CASREDYEQYF,TGTGCCAGCCGGGAGGACTACGAGCAGTACTTC
TRBV18,NA,TRBD1,TRBJ2-4,CASSLRDRVAKNIQYF,TGTGCCAGCTCACTCCGGGACAGGGTAGCCAAAAACATTCAGTACTTC
TRBV5-6,once,NA,TRBJ1-2,CASRPTGNYGYTF,TGTGCCAGCAGACCAACAGGGAACTATGGCTACACCTTC
TRBV19,NA,NA,TRBJ2-1,CASSMARGHLYNEQFF,TGTGCCAGTAGTATGGCCAGGGGCCACCTTTACAATGAGCAGTTCTTC
TRBV3-1/TRBV3-2,few,TRBD1,TRBJ1-5,CASSRGQDQPQHF,TGTGCCAGCAGCCGGGGACAGGATCAGCCCCAGCATTTT
TRBV2,NA,TRBD2,TRBJ2-7,CASSEASGGGLRYEQYF,TGTGCCAGCAGTGAAGCCAGCGGGGGGGGCCTTCGCTACGAGCAGTACTTC
TRBV27,NA,NA,TRBJ1-5,CASSSLNQPQHF,TGTGCCAGCAGTTCACTCAATCAGCCCCAGCATTTT
TRBV6-2/TRBV6-3,NA,TRBD2,TRBJ2-1,CASSSGDYNEQFF,TGTGCCAGCAGTAGCGGGGACTACAATGAGCAGTTCTTC
TRBV5-1,once,TRBD1,TRBJ2-1,CASSLGQANNEQFF,TGCGCCAGCAGTTTGGGACAGGCTAACAATGAGCAGTTCTTC
TRBV28,NA,TRBD1,TRBJ1-4,CASSFGGQGGEKLFF,TGTGCCAGCAGTTTCGGAGGACAGGGCGGTGAAAAACTGTTTTTT
TRBV7-9,NA,NA,TRBJ2-7,CASSLGSGVGEQYF,TGTGCCAGCAGCTTAGGTTCAGGGGTTGGCGAGCAGTACTTC
TRBV5-1,NA,TRBD2,TRBJ2-1,CASSSGLAIYNEQFF,TGCGCCAGCAGCTCGGGACTAGCGATCTACAATGAGCAGTTCTTC
TRBV2,NA,NA,TRBJ1-4,CASGQSGEKLFF,TGTGCTAGCGGACAGTCAGGAGAAAAACTGTTTTTT
TRBV18,once,TRBD1,TRBJ1-1,CASSPRTGVTEAFF,TGTGCCAGCTCACCACGGACAGGGGTGACTGAAGCTTTCTTT